Following are 18 T cell receptor beta chains from one sample sequenced in a study of T cells in Graves' hyperthyroidism and ophthalmopathy (dated by TCRdb to about 2019). Library prep was done by multiplex PCR. Data came from an Illumina HiSeq 2000. TCR beta CDR3 regions were amplified from RNA transcripts. The first round of RT-PCR for the TCR CDR3 was performed with the HTBI primer set and the Qiagen OneStep RT-PCR kit. The raw public reads went through TCRdb reprocessing: fastp at Q25, MiXCR clone calling, in-frame beta chains kept. Every distinct CDR3 protein forms one entry, paired with its most common genes and DNA. The sample yields approximately 690,000 distinct CDR3 sequences; less than 25% were counted once. 34% of the sample comes from the top ten. The sequencing sample was made of blood. Receptors were obtained from a young man with Graves' ophthalmopathy.

Notes on this clonotype: One end of the junction is discordant with germline, which a read error may explain. This chain joins TRBV27 and TRBJ2-2; 8 bases map to TRBD2. The length of the CDR3 is 16 residues. Germline values: CDR1 MNHEY, CDR2 SMNVEV (reference sequence). The CDR3 DNA is TGTGCCAACAGTTGGGGAGCGGGAGAAAACACCGGGGAGCTGTTTTTT. This gives the protein CANSWGAGENTGELFF.

The rearrangement uses TRBV19 and TRBJ1-5; D may be TRBD1 (6 bases). V shed 6 bases and J shed 6 bases, with 12 bases lying between them. This CDR3 is 13 amino acids long. Per the germline V gene, CDR1 is LNHDA and CDR2 is SQIVND (reference sequence). CDR3 coding DNA: TGTGCCAGTAGCGTCGGGGGCGGTCAGCCCCAGCATTTT. The encoded protein is CASSVGGGQPQHF.

This clonotype was seen only once. The chain recombines TRBV4-1 with TRBJ2-7; tentatively, D is TRBD1 (5 bases). The germline gives CDR1 MGHRA, CDR2 YSYEKL. The CDR3 loop spans 15 amino acids. Trimming stripped 0 bases from V and 2 bases from J, with 11 bases between. The CDR3 protein is CASSQESQGAYEQYF. The CDR3 DNA reads TGCGCCAGCAGCCAAGAGTCCCAGGGTGCCTACGAGCAGTACTTC.

This clonotype was detected ten times or more. In DNA, the CDR3 is TGTGCCAGCAGTTTAACGTCAGGGTTCGAAAAACTGTTTTTT. Amino acids: CASSLTSGFEKLFF. V usage is TRBV12-3 or TRBV12-4 and J usage is TRBJ1-4, with TRBD1 as a possible D gene (5 bases). The CDR3 covers 14 residues. Trimming left V 2 bases short and J 8 bases short, with 12 bases between.

V usage is TRBV6-2 or TRBV6-3 and J usage is TRBJ1-1; TRBD1 is a possible D gene (5 bases). Germline-derived CDR1 and CDR2 are MNHEY and SVGEGT. There are 11 residues in the CDR3. The V end was cut by 7 bases, the J end by 10 bases, with 13 bases between. The CDR3 sequence: CASTAGRLAFF. In DNA, the CDR3 is TGTGCCAGCACCGCAGGGCGATTAGCTTTCTTT.

This clonotype has more than one count but fewer than ten. This chain connects TRBV20-1 to TRBJ2-5; D uncertain. Germline V CDR1 and CDR2: DFQATT, SNEGSKA (reference sequence). The CDR3 loop spans 13 amino acids. The ends were cut back, 6 bases at V and 4 bases at J, with 15 bases in the middle. The CDR3 sequence is CSALRSFGETQYF. The CDR3 nucleotides read TGCAGTGCCTTAAGGAGTTTTGGAGAGACCCAGTACTTC.

J is TRBJ2-1 and V is TRBV28, with D possibly being TRBD2 (6 bases). Trimming removed 1 base at V and 7 bases at J, with 14 bases between. The CDR3 runs 15 residues. From germline, CDR1 is MDHEN and CDR2 SYDVKM. The CDR3 nucleotides read TGTGCCAGCAGTTTATTGGAGGGCCGAAGTAATGAGCAGTTCTTC. Its protein product is CASSLLEGRSNEQFF.

The chain uses TRBV20-1 and TRBJ2-7, with 8 bases that match TRBD2. V lost 7 bases, J lost 3 bases, and 5 bases stayed unmatched. The CDR3 spans 12 residues. Germline CDR1 reads DFQATT; CDR2 reads SNEGSKA (reference sequence). CDR3 residues: CSERGLVYEQYF. The DNA for the CDR3 is TGCAGTGAGAGGGGACTAGTCTACGAGCAGTACTTC.

This chain uses TRBV5-4 with TRBJ2-3, with a possible D match to TRBD2 (6 bases). The CDR3 covers 15 residues. The V and J ends lost 0 bases and 6 bases respectively, with 14 bases between them. Germline V lookup: CDR1 SGHNT, CDR2 YYREEE (reference sequence). The CDR3 nucleotides read TGTGCCAGCAGCTTGGGAGGGACCGGGAGTGATACGCAGTATTTT. Translation: CASSLGGTGSDTQYF.

Only a few counts were recorded for this clonotype. V usage is TRBV4-3 and J usage is TRBJ2-3; 13 positions agree with TRBD2. The J segment lost 4 bases and the V segment lost 4 bases, leaving 5 bases of the junction unmatched. Germline lookup yields CDR1 LGHNA and CDR2 YSLEER. The length of the CDR3 is 16 residues. The DNA for the CDR3 is TGCGCCAGCAGCCCGGCACTAGCGGGAGGGGCAGATACGCAGTATTTT. As protein: CASSPALAGGADTQYF.

This clonotype has ten or more counts. V and J are TRBV30 and TRBJ2-1, with D possibly being TRBD2 (5 bases). The CDR3 sequence is 17 residues long. Germline values: CDR1 GTSNPN, CDR2 SVGIG (reference sequence). V was cut by 0 bases and J by 2 bases, with 17 bases left in between. The CDR3 region has the DNA TGTGCCTGGAGTGTAGAGCGGCGGTTACGAACCTACAATGAGCAGTTCTTC. It is translated as CAWSVERRLRTYNEQFF.

The V gene is TRBV29-1, the J gene TRBJ2-7, with TRBD2 matching 12 bases. The CDR3 is made up of 13 amino acids. CDR1 and CDR2 (germline): SQVTM, ANQGSEA. The ends lost 8 bases at V and 7 bases at J; junction bases unmatched: 9. The CDR3 region has the DNA TGCAGCACAGCTAGCGGGGGGGGTCTAGAGCAGTACTTC. The encoded protein is CSTASGGGLEQYF.

The rearrangement uses TRBV12-3 or TRBV12-4 and TRBJ1-5, with 8 bases identical to TRBD1. This CDR3 comprises 15 residues. Trimming cost V 2 bases and J 4 bases; bases outside gene matches: 4. This chain's CDR3 is CASSLFTGGNQPQHF. DNA for the CDR3: TGTGCCAGCAGTTTATTCACAGGGGGGAATCAGCCCCAGCATTTT.

The chain is built from TRBV2 and TRBJ2-2, with 7 bases aligning to TRBD2. The CDR3 totals 15 residues. Germline V CDR1 and CDR2: SNHLY, FYNNEI. V was pared by 5 bases and J by 4 bases, with 7 bases of the junction left unmatched. The CDR3 DNA reads as TGTGCCAGCAGTCAAGGGATAGCGGGCACCGGGGAGCTGTTTTTT. Translating gives CASSQGIAGTGELFF.

J is TRBJ1-5 and V is TRBV28, with D tentatively TRBD1 (5 bases). This CDR3 has 18 residues. Germline V gene data show CDR1 as MDHEN and CDR2 as SYDVKM. The V and J ends lost 9 bases and 0 bases respectively, with 24 bases between them. As DNA, the CDR3 is TGTGCCAGTCTGGGGGGGAACCTACCCATTTATAGCAATCAGCCCCAGCATTTT. Translating gives CASLGGNLPIYSNQPQHF. The full variable domain, rest sourced from reference TRBV28 and TRBJ1-5, is DVKVTQSSRYLVKRTGEKVFLECVQDMDHENMFWYRQDPGLGLRLIYFSYDVKMKEKGDIPEGYSVSREKKERFSLILESASTNQTSMYLCASLGGNLPIYSNQPQHFGDGTRLSIL.

This clonotype came up many times. This rearrangement joins TRBV5-1 to TRBJ1-4; TRBD1 matches at 7 bases. J gave up 5 bases and V 0 bases, and 7 bases lay outside the gene matches. Germline CDR1 and CDR2: SGHRS and YFSETQ. This CDR3 is 16 amino acids long. DNA for the CDR3: TGCGCCAGCAGCTTGGGAGGTTTGACAGGGAATGAAAAACTGTTTTTT. Amino acids: CASSLGGLTGNEKLFF.

The rearrangement links TRBV28 to TRBJ2-1; tentatively, D is TRBD2 (6 bases). Per germline, CDR1 MDHEN and CDR2 SYDVKM. Trimming removed 4 bases from V and 5 bases from J, with 15 bases in between. The CDR3 loop spans 15 amino acids. DNA for the CDR3: TGTGCCAGCAGTTCCCGTCAGGCGGGGCACAATGAGCAGTTCTTC. Residues: CASSSRQAGHNEQFF.

The chain uses TRBV14 and TRBJ2-5; D ambiguous. The V and J ends lost 6 bases and 0 bases respectively, with 8 bases between them. Per germline, CDR1 SGHDN and CDR2 FVKESK. The CDR3 has 13 residues. CDR3 sequence reads: CASRGNNQETQYF. CDR3 nucleotides: TGTGCCAGCAGAGGAAACAACCAAGAGACCCAGTACTTC.